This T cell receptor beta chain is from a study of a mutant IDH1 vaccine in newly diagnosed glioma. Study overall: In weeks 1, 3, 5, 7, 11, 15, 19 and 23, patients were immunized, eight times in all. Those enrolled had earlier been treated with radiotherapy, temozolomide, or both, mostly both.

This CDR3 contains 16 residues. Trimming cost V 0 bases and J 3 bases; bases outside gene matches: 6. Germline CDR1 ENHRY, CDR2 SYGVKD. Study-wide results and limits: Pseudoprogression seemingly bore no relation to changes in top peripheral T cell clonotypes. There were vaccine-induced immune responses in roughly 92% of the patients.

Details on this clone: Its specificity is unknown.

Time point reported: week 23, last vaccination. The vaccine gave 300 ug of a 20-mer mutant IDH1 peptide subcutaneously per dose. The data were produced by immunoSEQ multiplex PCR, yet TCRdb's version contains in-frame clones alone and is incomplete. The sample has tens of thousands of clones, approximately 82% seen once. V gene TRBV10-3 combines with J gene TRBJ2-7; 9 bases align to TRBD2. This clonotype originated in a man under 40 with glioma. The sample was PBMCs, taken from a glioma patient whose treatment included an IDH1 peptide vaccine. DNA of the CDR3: TGTGCCATCAGTGAGTCAACTAGCGGGCGGGACTACGAGCAGTACTTC. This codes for CAISESTSGRDYEQYF.